The 27 T cell receptor beta chains in this list originate from one sample, sequenced in a study of T cell responses to AZD1222 COVID-19 vaccine. TCRdb's table, derived via immunoSEQ multiplex PCR, lists solely in-frame clones and lacks some. The sample lists roughly 130,000 clones, 90% to 95% occurring once. The sample in question was peripheral blood, obtained on day 0 of AZD1222 vaccination. The receptors come from an adult in good health.

CDR3 amino acids: CASSILAGNSNQPQHF. Written as DNA, the CDR3 is TGTGCCAGTAGTATATTGGCGGGGAATAGCAATCAGCCCCAGCATTTT. The V call is TRBV19, the J call TRBJ1-5, with D unresolved. The CDR3 runs 16 residues. Trimming removed 2 bases at V and 0 bases at J, with 11 bases between. Germline lookup yields CDR1 LNHDA and CDR2 SQIVND (reference sequence).

The genes are TRBV7-9 and TRBJ1-2; D remains unclear. CDR3 size: 13 residues. Germline V gene data show CDR1 as SEHNR and CDR2 as FQNEAQ (reference sequence). Trimming removed 2 bases at V and 4 bases at J, with 8 bases between. CDR3 protein: CASSLRRVYGYTF. CDR3 bases: TGTGCCAGCAGCTTAAGGAGGGTCTATGGCTACACCTTC.

CDR3 nucleotide sequence: TGTGCCAGCAGCTTAGCTCGGCAGGGTGGTGAAGCTTTCTTT. Protein sequence: CASSLARQGGEAFF. The chain links TRBV7-8 to TRBJ1-1, with D perhaps matching TRBD1 (5 bases). The germline gives CDR1 SGHVS, CDR2 FQNEAQ. Trimming left V 0 bases short and J 7 bases short, with 12 bases between. The CDR3 has 14 residues.

The chain recombines TRBV28 with TRBJ1-2, with 7 positions matching TRBD1. J gave up 4 bases and V 4 bases, and 9 bases lay outside the gene matches. In germline, CDR1 is MDHEN, CDR2 SYDVKM. This CDR3 is built from 15 residues. This chain's CDR3 is CASSSPDREAYGYTF. The DNA for the CDR3 is TGTGCCAGCAGTTCACCCGACAGGGAGGCCTATGGCTACACCTTC.

The chain is built from TRBV28 and TRBJ2-7, with 9 bases that match TRBD2. The CDR3 is 14 amino acids. The trim removed 6 bases at V and 3 bases at J, leaving 6 bases unmatched. Per germline, CDR1 MDHEN and CDR2 SYDVKM. The CDR3: CASSYRLAVYEQYF. For the CDR3, the DNA is TGTGCCAGCAGCTACCGACTAGCGGTCTACGAGCAGTACTTC.

The chain joins TRBV6-6 to TRBJ2-7; 13 positions match TRBD2. Looked up from germline, CDR1 is MNHNY and CDR2 is SVGAGI (reference sequence). Trimming cost V 1 base and J 0 bases; bases outside gene matches: 0. This CDR3 contains 16 residues. The CDR3 region has the DNA TGTGCCAGCAGTTACTGGACTAGCGGGGGCTCCTACGAGCAGTACTTC. This gives the protein CASSYWTSGGSYEQYF.

The CDR3 reads CASSLTSGTETQYF. The CDR3 nucleotides are TGTGCCAGCAGCTTGACTAGCGGGACAGAGACCCAGTACTTC. The chain employs TRBV21-1 and TRBJ2-5; TRBD2, as called in the table, went unchecked against the DNA. TRBV21-1 is marked as a pseudogene. This CDR3 is 14 amino acids long.

The gene calls are TRBV4-3 and TRBJ2-1, with TRBD2 identical over 10 bases. Trimming took 0 bases from V and 10 from J; bases not matched to a gene: 9. Germline V gene lookup returns CDR1 LGHNA and CDR2 YSLEER. CDR3 length: 16 amino acids. The chain's CDR3 is CASSQDLVAGGGEQFF. For the CDR3, the DNA is TGCGCCAGCAGCCAAGATTTAGTAGCGGGAGGCGGGGAGCAGTTCTTC.

There are a few counts of this clone. V usage is TRBV4-3 and J usage is TRBJ2-1; a possible D gene is TRBD2 (6 bases). CDR3 length: 17 amino acids. Trimming removed 1 base from V and 2 bases from J, with 15 bases in between. Germline V lookup: CDR1 LGHNA, CDR2 YSLEER. CDR3 region: CASSQAPAGEPYNEQFF. The CDR3 DNA follows: TGCGCCAGCAGCCAAGCCCCAGCGGGCGAACCCTACAATGAGCAGTTCTTC.

This chain connects TRBV4-1 to TRBJ2-1; 7 positions match TRBD1. Germline V gene sequence: CDR1 MGHRA, CDR2 YSYEKL. J lost 9 bases, V lost 4 bases, and 6 bases had no gene match. The length of the CDR3 is 13 residues. The CDR3 DNA is TGCGCCAGCAGCCCGACAGGGTGGGGTGAGCAGTTCTTC. Residues: CASSPTGWGEQFF.

The count of this clone is one. V gene TRBV7-2 combines with J gene TRBJ2-5, with 9 bases that match TRBD2. After removal of 2 bases from V and 5 bases from J, the junction contained 15 bases not matched to a gene. Germline V CDR1 and CDR2: SGHTA, FQGNSA. The CDR3 has 18 residues. CDR3 protein: CASSLPPRPVSGGETQYF. CDR3 in DNA: TGTGCCAGCAGCTTACCCCCCCGGCCCGTGAGCGGGGGGGAGACCCAGTACTTC.

This chain links TRBV3-1 (or the pseudogene TRBV3-2) with TRBJ2-1, with D unresolved. The germline V and J ends were trimmed by 6 bases and 7 bases, with 10 bases remaining between them. CDR1 is LGHDT and CDR2 is YNNKEL in the germline V gene (reference sequence). This CDR3 has 12 residues. The CDR3 sequence: CASSRSMNEQFF. The DNA of the CDR3 is TGTGCCAGCAGTCGGAGTATGAATGAGCAGTTCTTC.

The chain is built from TRBV11-3 and TRBJ2-1; 7 nucleotides agree with TRBD2. V lost 0 bases to trimming and J lost 4 bases; unmatched junction nucleotides: 12. The CDR3 is made up of 18 amino acids. The V gene's germline CDR1 is SGHNT and CDR2 YENEEA. The DNA for the CDR3 is TGTGCCAGCAGCTTAGAGCCCGACTGGGCGGGAGATTACAATGAGCAGTTCTTC. Translating gives CASSLEPDWAGDYNEQFF.

The chain joins TRBV27 to TRBJ2-1, with 7 bases lining up with TRBD1. V shed 7 bases, J shed 10 bases, and the junction held 16 bases outside the gene matches. The CDR3 runs to 15 residues. The germline V gene has CDR1 MNHEY and CDR2 SMNVEV (reference sequence). The CDR3 nucleotides read TGTGCCAGCACCCTCTCCCGGGACAGAGGATCAGAGCAGTTCTTC. As protein: CASTLSRDRGSEQFF.

The J gene is TRBJ1-1, the V gene TRBV6-2 or TRBV6-3; D gene uncertain. V lost 5 bases and J 1 base, leaving 17 bases between the germline ends. Germline CDR1 and CDR2: MNHEY and SVGEGT. The CDR3 length is 16 residues. The CDR3 spells CASSRRVWEKNTEAFF. CDR3 nucleotides: TGTGCCAGCAGTCGGAGGGTGTGGGAGAAGAACACTGAAGCTTTCTTT.

This chain uses TRBV4-1 with TRBJ1-4; D gene uncertain. This CDR3 has 16 amino acids. V was clipped by 0 bases and J by 0 bases, with 8 bases between them. Germline CDR1 MGHRA, CDR2 YSYEKL. The chain's CDR3 is CASSQEPQTTNEKLFF. The CDR3 bases are TGCGCCAGCAGCCAAGAACCCCAGACAACTAATGAAAAACTGTTTTTT.

This chain links TRBV7-9 with TRBJ1-1; D unclear. CDR3 length: 11 amino acids. Germline V lookup: CDR1 SEHNR, CDR2 FQNEAQ (reference sequence). Trimming took off 5 bases at V and 4 bases at J, with 5 bases between the two ends. The CDR3: CASSLTTEAFF. DNA for the CDR3: TGTGCCAGCAGCCTCACCACTGAAGCTTTCTTT.

The rearrangement uses TRBV27 and TRBJ2-1, with a weak D call TRBD2 (6 bases). Germline V CDR1 and CDR2: MNHEY, SMNVEV (reference sequence). The CDR3 is 13 residues long. V lost 8 bases to trimming and J lost 8 bases, with 16 bases between them. The CDR3 sequence is CASALWREDEQFF. The CDR3 coding sequence is TGTGCCAGCGCCCTATGGCGGGAAGATGAGCAGTTCTTC.

This clone appeared a single time. CDR3 bases: TGTGCCAGCAGCTCACCGACTAGCGGATACGAGCAGTACTTC. Its translation: CASSSPTSGYEQYF. This sequence joins TRBV5-4 and TRBJ2-7, with 9 positions matching TRBD2. This CDR3 contains 14 residues. Germline CDR1 reads SGHNT; CDR2 reads YYREEE (reference sequence). J was trimmed by 4 bases and V by 3 bases; bases with no gene match: 5.

This chain connects TRBV6-1 to TRBJ1-6, with no clear D. The V end lost 2 bases, the J end lost 7 bases, and 12 bases lay between the germline ends. CDR1 and CDR2 from the germline V gene are MNHNS and SASEGT. The CDR3 is 15 amino acids. CDR3: CASSETAQPNSPLHF. The CDR3 nucleotides read TGTGCCAGCAGTGAAACCGCACAGCCAAATTCACCCCTCCACTTT.

The chain carries TRBV7-7 and TRBJ1-1; D may be TRBD1 (5 bases). This CDR3 has 16 amino acids. V lost 8 bases, J lost 0 bases, and 19 bases lay in between. Germline V gene lookup returns CDR1 SSHAT and CDR2 FNYEAQ (reference sequence). CDR3 nucleotides: TGTGCCAGCCTCCACCGGAAGGGGAGATTGAACACTGAAGCTTTCTTT. This sequence encodes CASLHRKGRLNTEAFF.

In this sample, this clone turned up once. The gene calls are TRBV6-2 or TRBV6-3 and TRBJ2-1; 15 bases map to TRBD2. Germline V gives CDR1 MNHEY, CDR2 SVGEGT. This CDR3 region has 18 residues. The V segment lost 3 bases and the J segment 0 bases; nucleotides outside the gene matches: 3. As DNA, the CDR3 is TGTGCCAGCAGTTATGGGACTAGCGGGAGGAGCTCCTACAATGAGCAGTTCTTC. It specifies CASSYGTSGRSSYNEQFF.

This clone showed up just a few times. The chain recombines TRBV5-1 with TRBJ2-1; 8 nucleotides align to TRBD2. With 0 bases clipped from V and 12 bases from J, the junction kept 5 bases outside the gene matches. The CDR3 runs 13 residues. Germline lookup yields CDR1 SGHRS and CDR2 YFSETQ. As DNA, the CDR3 is TGCGCCAGCAGCTTGGTTAGCGGGGCCGGGCAGTTCTTC. Protein sequence: CASSLVSGAGQFF.

The chain links TRBV9 to TRBJ1-6, with 10 bases lining up with TRBD1. J lost 9 bases, V lost 3 bases, and 3 bases had no gene match. The CDR3 has 14 amino acids. Germline-derived CDR1 and CDR2 are SGDLS and YYNGEE. DNA for the CDR3: TGTGCCAGCAGCGACGGGACAGGGGTTTCACCCCTCCACTTT. As protein: CASSDGTGVSPLHF.

This chain links TRBV29-1 with TRBJ2-5; possibly TRBD1 or TRBD2 for D (5 bases each). Germline values: CDR1 SQVTM, CDR2 ANQGSEA. Deletions cut 7 bases from V and 2 bases from J, with 17 bases between. The CDR3 has 14 residues. Written as DNA, the CDR3 is TGCAGCGCCGTAATCGGGACGGCACAAGAGACCCAGTACTTC. It is translated as CSAVIGTAQETQYF.

The chain uses TRBV10-3 and TRBJ2-3; 9 bases map to TRBD1. This CDR3 is built from 14 residues. CDR1 and CDR2 from the germline V gene are ENHRY and SYGVKD. V trimming: 2 bases; J trimming: 6 bases; junction bases outside the gene matches: 3. The CDR3 DNA follows: TGTGCCATCAGTGAGCCCACAGGGGGCGATACGCAGTATTTT. Translating it yields CAISEPTGGDTQYF.

The chain recombines TRBV5-8 with TRBJ2-1, with 8 bases aligning to TRBD2. Germline CDR1 reads SGHTS; CDR2 reads YDEGEE. The V gene end was trimmed by 0 bases and the J gene end by 4 bases; junction bases not matched to a gene: 12. The CDR3 contains 18 residues. CDR3 sequence (DNA): TGTGCCAGCAGCTTGGCCAAGAGCGGGAGTGTTCTATACAATGAGCAGTTCTTC. Its translation is CASSLAKSGSVLYNEQFF.